This T cell receptor beta chain stems from a study of graft-versus-host responses after intestinal transplantation (dated by TCRdb to about 2021). A note on the overall study: The transplants that recipients got were multivisceral, liver-intestinal, or isolated intestinal. Every recipient was given anti-thymocyte globulin induction, then maintenance tacrolimus and steroids for approximately 3 years. After intestinal transplantation, graft-versus-host and host-versus-graft alloreactive T cell clones in the graft, circulation and bone marrow were tracked using bulk TCR-beta CDR3 sequencing. Alloreactive clones were identified by sequencing pre-transplant mixed lymphocyte reaction products and comparing them with unstimulated pre-transplant donor and recipient T cells. A cohort of under 30 intestinal transplant recipients, including one retransplant, was enrolled, and a few patients lacking pretransplant specimens were excluded. Donor T cell macrochimerism was defined as a peak of at least 4% donor T cells among recipient peripheral blood mononuclear cells. Samples from a few later patients were sequenced in-house on an Illumina MiSeq with MiXCR processing rather than by the commercial service.

According to the study, the label for this sample's time point signals: cells obtained before transplantation from donor or recipient. CD3+CD4+ and CD3+CD8+ populations were FACS-sorted from unstimulated pre-transplant donor and recipient cells taken from spleen or lymph nodes. Results the study describes overall, beyond this receptor: The relatively low number and heterogeneity of intestinal transplant patients limited the conclusions. High GvH to HvG T cell clonal ratios were observed in the allografts of patients with donor T cell macrochimerism. Early after transplant, declines in HvG clones were associated with peak levels of circulating GvH clones. GvH clones were found in recipient bone marrow, and some of the GvH clones appeared earlier in ileal mucosa or blood, which is consistent with an intestinal mucosal origin.

The junction carries 13 bases between V and J, which are trimmed by 3 bases and 7 bases respectively. Looking up the germline V gene yields CDR1 MDHEN and CDR2 SYDVKM. Reading from cysteine to phenylalanine, the CDR3 counts 14 amino acids. Of the read, only the CDR3 DNA is kept; its 42 bases are in frame from base 1. With regard to this clone: Its target antigen remains unknown. It has no much larger one-base neighbor in the sample; base qualities were not kept.

Library construction relied on the immunoSEQ multiplex PCR assay. For most patients, genomic DNA was isolated with the Qiagen DNeasy Blood and Tissue Kit and shipped frozen to Adaptive Biotechnologies for TCR sequencing. High-throughput TCR-beta CDR3 sequencing of genomic DNA from most patients was performed by Adaptive Biotechnologies. Per the source publication's procedure: Adaptive's ImmunoSEQ software was the source of the TCR sequencing data for roughly 19 patients, while a few other patients were processed with MiXCR and VDJtools. CD4 versus CD8 sorting errors were corrected by removing sequences found in both subsets at a frequency ratio below 5:1. CDR3 nucleotide sequences shared between donor and recipient were removed because their origin could not be assigned. To count as alloreactive, a clone needed at least 2-fold expansion over unstimulated cells and a minimum CFSE-low frequency of 0.002% (template counts) or 0.001% (read counts). Clones detected in sequenced pre-transplant spleen, lymph node, or MLR CFSE-low populations of the donor or recipient were defined as mappable. Cumulative frequency of alloreactive clones was calculated as a percentage of all sequences weighted by copy number. TCRdb took this table from immuneACCESS and kept in-frame rearrangements with V and J called. Such tables lack part of the clones; where checked against another copy, unresolved V genes explain under half of the gap, and the rest is unexplained. V, J and clone size reflect that table, while D and trimming were determined from the DNA. Counted in this sample were some 150,000 clones; approximately 91% of them appeared once. The ten largest account for 0.15% to 0.2% of the sample.

The sample here was unstimulated CD4+ T cells sorted from spleen or lymph node cells, taken before intestinal transplant. The origin of this receptor is a human donor who received an intestinal transplant. Recombination joined TRBV28 with TRBJ2-1; TRBD1 could be the D gene, as 5 bases match. DNA sequence: TGTGCCAGCAGTTTCTTTCCCCAGGGTAATGAGCAGTTCTTC. It specifies CASSFFPQGNEQFF.